This T cell receptor beta chain was sequenced for a study of T cell repertoires in cytomegalovirus infection. Looking at the study overall: Recently described HLA-C-restricted plus well-studied HLA-B-restricted CMV epitopes were used. Indications of both CMV infection and matching HLA type were provided by public TCR beta signatures. Study observations and caveats: Cumulative public TCR beta family frequency identified CMV carriers with the relevant HLA. CMV-specific HLA-C-restricted TCR beta clonotypes dominated the ex vivo response.

CDR1 and CDR2 (germline): ENHRY, SYGVKD. The CDR3 is 17 residues long. J was trimmed by 5 bases and V by 6 bases; bases with no gene match: 10. TCRdb re-called the reads through MiXCR, storing one row per CDR3 protein. The sample gives about 900,000 distinct CDR3 sequences, approximately 30% of which show up once; roughly 12% is in the top ten. A word on this clonotype: What it recognizes is unknown.

The sequencing here drew on cultured CD8+ T cells from PBMCs, taken from culture after CMV antigen stimulation. The sequence derives from a human donor in good health (CMV status not recorded). Some clones in this sample may be carry-over from other donors' samples. This sequence joins TRBV10-3 and TRBJ2-7; 16 positions match TRBD2. DNA for the CDR3: TGTGCCATCAGCGTGACGGGACTAGCGGGGGGGCGCCACGAGCAGTACTTC. Translation: CAISVTGLAGGRHEQYF.